The 8 T cell receptor beta chains in this list originate from one sample, sequenced in a study of T cell responses to AZD1222 COVID-19 vaccine. Profiling relied on immunoSEQ multiplex PCR, and the TCRdb table lists in-frame clones only, not all of them. This sample yields approximately 220,000 clones, of which more than 85% are seen a single time; less than 1.2% belongs to the top ten. The sequences come from peripheral blood, collected on day 0 of MenACWY control vaccination. The receptors come from an adult in good health.

The chain combines TRBV11-2 with TRBJ1-2; perhaps TRBD1 as D (5 bases). The CDR3 length is 14 residues. V lost 2 bases to trimming and J lost 4 bases, with 11 bases between them. Germline V CDR1 and CDR2: SGHAT, FQNNGV. DNA for the CDR3: TGTGCCAGCAGCTTATCGACAGCCGGCTATGGCTACACCTTC. Encoded protein: CASSLSTAGYGYTF.

This chain connects TRBV6-2 or TRBV6-3 to TRBJ2-4, with 11 bases lining up with TRBD1. J lost 3 bases, V lost 4 bases, and 5 bases had no gene match. Per germline, CDR1 MNHEY and CDR2 SVGEGT. The CDR3 runs to 16 residues. CDR3 coding DNA: TGTGCCAGCAGTTCAACCGGGACAGGGGGCAAAAACATTCAGTACTTC. It yields the protein CASSSTGTGGKNIQYF.

V gene TRBV12-3 or TRBV12-4 combines with J gene TRBJ1-2; the D is unclear. The CDR3 loop spans 13 amino acids. Between the trimmed V and J ends, which lost 6 bases and 8 bases, there was a span of 16 bases. CDR3: CASSANPLYGYTF. In nucleotides, the CDR3 is TGTGCCAGCAGCGCTAACCCCCTATACGGCTACACCTTC.

This rearrangement joins TRBV28 to TRBJ1-5; TRBD1 matches at 8 bases. This CDR3 has 17 residues. The germline CDR1 and CDR2 sequences are MDHEN and SYDVKM. V gave up 3 bases and J gave up 3 bases; unmatched junction bases: 10. CDR3 sequence: CASSLPRGTGNNQPQHF. The CDR3 DNA reads as TGTGCCAGCAGTTTGCCCCGAGGGACAGGTAACAATCAGCCCCAGCATTTT.

The chain combines TRBV18 with TRBJ2-6, with D perhaps matching TRBD1 (5 bases). This CDR3 is built from 16 residues. V lost 6 bases to trimming and J lost 0 bases, with 12 bases between them. Germline V gene data show CDR1 as KGHSH and CDR2 as LQKENI. The CDR3 reads CASSPAQVSGANVLTF. The CDR3 DNA reads TGTGCCAGCTCTCCGGCACAGGTCTCTGGGGCCAACGTCCTGACTTTC.

This chain links TRBV7-7 with TRBJ2-1; possible D gene TRBD2, 6 bases. Trimming stripped 5 bases from V and 0 bases from J, with 14 bases between. The CDR3 has 16 amino acids. The germline V gene has CDR1 SSHAT and CDR2 FNYEAQ (reference sequence). CDR3 in DNA: TGTGCCAGCAGCCGGGGGACCTCGAGCTCCTACAATGAGCAGTTCTTC. It is translated as CASSRGTSSSYNEQFF.

This clone appeared once. The chain recombines TRBV7-9 with TRBJ1-1; TRBD1 agrees at 7 bases. The V and J ends lost 2 bases and 0 bases, in that order; junction bases with no gene match: 12. This CDR3 has 18 amino acids. Germline-derived CDR1 and CDR2 are SEHNR and FQNEAQ (reference sequence). Here the CDR3 DNA reads TGTGCCAGCAGCTTAAGGTCGTCAGGGGGAACTCTGAACACTGAAGCTTTCTTT. Translated: CASSLRSSGGTLNTEAFF.

The chain recombines TRBV28 with TRBJ1-5, with no clear D. The V end lost 1 base, the J end lost 0 bases, and 13 bases lay between the germline ends. CDR3 length: 17 residues. CDR1 is MDHEN and CDR2 is SYDVKM in the germline V gene. The CDR3 spells CASSLSGTKFSNQPQHF. The CDR3 DNA reads as TGTGCCAGCAGTTTATCTGGAACAAAATTTAGCAATCAGCCCCAGCATTTT.